This TCR beta chain was found in a study of CD8 T cells in ankylosing spondylitis. Whole-study results and caveats: Ankylosing spondylitis blood appeared to carry a characteristic TCR beta motif of under ten highly homologous variants.

TCRdb re-called the 5' RACE reads through MiXCR, storing one row per CDR3 protein. Of about 340,000 distinct CDR3 sequences listed, roughly 15% were seen once; the top ten hold 1.1%. Trimming cost V 6 bases and J 2 bases; bases outside gene matches: 3. Germline values: CDR1 SQVTM, CDR2 ANQGSEA. This CDR3 has 12 amino acids. Only a few counts were recorded for this clonotype. The target antigen is unknown. The chain combines TRBV29-1 with TRBJ1-2; 7 nucleotides align to TRBD1. The sequenced sample consisted of blood, either unsorted or a sorted T cell fraction (not recorded which). The clonotype was recovered from a male donor with ankylosing spondylitis or in good health (not recorded which). The CDR3 region has the DNA TGCAGCGTGGGGACAGCCAACTATGGCTACACCTTC. Encoded protein: CSVGTANYGYTF.